The 26 T cell receptor beta chains below were found in one sample sequenced in a study of CD8+ T cells in alopecia areata. Following RNA extraction, reverse transcription yielded cDNA that acted as the sequencing template. The table came from immunoSEQ multiplex PCR; TCRdb's copy has only in-frame clones and leaves some out. Of around 270,000 clones in the sample, 58% were seen once. Treatment denoted: oral pan-JAK inhibitor, 5-10 mg twice daily. The sample here was CD4+ T cells sorted from blood, taken at week 24, from a patient treated with tofacitinib. The receptor set was obtained from a human donor with alopecia areata.

The chain uses TRBV29-1 and TRBJ2-7; D gene ambiguous. Germline loops: CDR1 SQVTM, CDR2 ANQGSEA. The CDR3 has 16 amino acids. V was cut by 0 bases and J by 4 bases, with 19 bases left in between. The CDR3 DNA follows: TGCAGCGTTGAAGAACCCCGAGGCGGCGAACTTTACGAGCAGTACTTC. This gives the protein CSVEEPRGGELYEQYF.

The chain uses TRBV5-1 and TRBJ2-3; tentatively, D is TRBD1 (6 bases). The CDR3 length is 15 residues. Deletions cut 0 bases from V and 2 bases from J, with 10 bases between. Germline V gives CDR1 SGHRS, CDR2 YFSETQ. This chain's CDR3 is CASSLGGTLTDTQYF. As DNA, the CDR3 is TGCGCCAGCAGCTTGGGGGGGACACTCACAGATACGCAGTATTTT. The full variable domain, with the rest looked up from reference TRBV5-1 and TRBJ2-3, is KAGVTQTPRYLIKTRGQQVTLSCSPISGHRSVSWYQQTPGQGLQFLFEYFSETQRNKGNFPGRFSGRQFSNSRSEMNVSTLELGDSALYLCASSLGGTLTDTQYFGPGTRLTVL.

In the case of this clone: A junction boundary mismatches the germline segment, possibly from a read error. This chain joins TRBV20-1 and TRBJ2-3; no clear D gene. The germline V gene has CDR1 DFQATT and CDR2 SNEGSKA (reference sequence). The length of the CDR3 is 11 residues. In DNA, the CDR3 is TGCAGTGCTAGATCGGGTTCTACGCGGTATTTT. It yields the protein CSARSGSTRYF.

The chain joins TRBV7-9 to TRBJ1-3; D ambiguous. The CDR3 sequence is 13 residues long. V was pared by 7 bases and J by 4 bases, with 11 bases between. CDR1 is SEHNR and CDR2 is FQNEAQ in the germline V gene (reference sequence). CDR3 nucleotides: TGTGCCAGCATCCTAAGTCCGGGAAACACCATATATTTT. Amino acids: CASILSPGNTIYF.

The chain links TRBV7-6 to TRBJ2-5; the D gene is possibly TRBD2 (6 bases). The V and J ends lost 3 bases and 5 bases respectively, with 13 bases between them. The CDR3 sequence is 14 residues long. Germline V gene data show CDR1 as SGHVS and CDR2 as FNYEAQ. CDR3 coding DNA: TGTGCCAGCAGCTTGCGGGGTCGAATGGAGACCCAGTACTTC. The encoded protein is CASSLRGRMETQYF. The full variable domain, its missing parts supplied by reference TRBV7-6 and TRBJ2-5, is GAGVSQSPRYKVTKRGQDVALRCDPISGHVSLYWYRQALGQGPEFLTYFNYEAQQDKSGLPNDRFSAERPEGSISTLTIQRTEQRDSAMYRCASSLRGRMETQYFGPGTRLLVL.

This clone was seen just once. The chain recombines TRBV4-3 with TRBJ2-1; 12 bases match TRBD2. The CDR3 length is 18 residues. V shed 0 bases and J 2 bases; nucleotides not matched to a gene: 5. CDR1 and CDR2 (germline): LGHNA, YSLEER. The CDR3 nucleotides read TGCGCCAGCAGCCAAGATTCCGCTAGCGGGGGGGCCTACAATGAGCAGTTCTTC. Translation gives CASSQDSASGGAYNEQFF.

The chain carries TRBV19 and TRBJ1-2, with D perhaps TRBD1 (5 bases). V lost 1 base and J lost 8, with 14 bases in between. Looked up from germline, CDR1 is LNHDA and CDR2 is SQIVND (reference sequence). This CDR3 comprises 14 residues. The CDR3 nucleotides are TGTGCCAGTAGTATAGGTGACAGCCCGAGGGGCTACACCTTC. This gives the protein CASSIGDSPRGYTF.

This clone was seen a handful of times. The chain has TRBV6-1 and TRBJ1-2; TRBD1 matches at 7 bases. Trimming removed 5 bases from V and 4 bases from J; junction bases left unmatched: 13. Germline-derived CDR1 and CDR2 are MNHNS and SASEGT. The length of the CDR3 is 16 residues. CDR3 nucleotides: TGTGCCAGCAGTAAAGATGCCGGAGGGGGCGGCTATGGCTACACCTTC. It yields the protein CASSKDAGGGGYGYTF.

The J gene is TRBJ2-1, the V gene TRBV15, with D tentatively TRBD2 (6 bases). The CDR3 consists of 15 residues. Germline assignment: CDR1 LNHNV and CDR2 YYDKDF (reference sequence). Trimming took 0 bases from V and 3 from J, leaving 9 bases between them. The CDR3 sequence: CATSRDNGGYNEQFF. CDR3 DNA: TGTGCCACCAGCAGAGACAACGGGGGCTACAATGAGCAGTTCTTC.

This sequence joins TRBV11-3 and TRBJ2-5; D gene ambiguous. The CDR3 is 15 amino acids. V was shortened by 2 bases and J by 5 bases, with 15 bases between the two germline ends. Germline CDR1 SGHNT, CDR2 YENEEA. CDR3 loop: CASSLSASRSETQYF. For the CDR3, the DNA is TGTGCCAGCAGCTTATCGGCATCCCGTAGCGAGACCCAGTACTTC.

The J gene is TRBJ1-2, the V gene TRBV30; no definite D call. V dropped 0 bases and J dropped 2 bases, with 4 bases sitting between them. This CDR3 is 12 amino acids long. Per the germline V gene, CDR1 is GTSNPN and CDR2 is SVGIG (reference sequence). The CDR3 sequence: CAWSVVNYGYTF. In DNA, the CDR3 is TGTGCCTGGAGTGTAGTAAACTATGGCTACACCTTC.

This clone has only a few counts. This rearrangement joins TRBV10-3 to TRBJ1-1; the D is unclear. V gave up 8 bases and J gave up 5 bases, with 12 bases separating them. The CDR3 extends over 12 amino acids. Germline values: CDR1 ENHRY, CDR2 SYGVKD. The CDR3 sequence: CAIGEPRTEAFF. The CDR3, as DNA: TGTGCCATCGGAGAGCCGAGGACTGAAGCTTTCTTT.

The chain uses TRBV29-1 and TRBJ1-2; D perhaps matches TRBD1 (6 bases). CDR1 and CDR2 (germline): SQVTM, ANQGSEA. This CDR3 has 11 amino acids. The V and J ends lost 4 bases and 6 bases respectively, with 9 bases between them. CDR3 protein: CSVGTANGYTF. For the CDR3, the DNA is TGCAGCGTTGGGACAGCCAATGGCTACACCTTC.

V and J are TRBV30 and TRBJ2-3; D perhaps matches TRBD1 (5 bases). Germline V gives CDR1 GTSNPN, CDR2 SVGIG (reference sequence). Trimming removed 3 bases from V and 1 base from J, with 14 bases in between. The CDR3 loop spans 15 amino acids. Written as DNA, the CDR3 is TGTGCCTGGAGAAAAACAGGTTCCCGCACAGATACGCAGTATTTT. It specifies CAWRKTGSRTDTQYF.

Turning to this clone: Other DNA sequences in the same sample also yield this CDR3. The V and J genes are TRBV15 and TRBJ2-5; TRBD1 or TRBD2 may be the D gene (5 bases each). The CDR3 loop spans 15 amino acids. The ends were cut back, 0 bases at V and 1 base at J, with 9 bases in the middle. Germline loops: CDR1 LNHNV, CDR2 YYDKDF (reference sequence). The CDR3 spells CATSRDRGSQETQYF. Written as DNA, the CDR3 is TGTGCCACCAGCAGAGATCGGGGCAGCCAAGAGACCCAGTACTTC.

The chain has TRBV4-2 and TRBJ2-5; TRBD1 agrees at 8 bases. The CDR3 runs to 15 residues. Germline V gene data show CDR1 as LGHNA and CDR2 as YNFKEQ. Germline trimming cut 1 base from V and 5 bases from J; bases unmatched to any gene: 6. DNA of the CDR3: TGTGCCAGCAGCCAAGCGGACAGGGAAGCCGAGACCCAGTACTTC. Translating gives CASSQADREAETQYF.

The rearrangement uses TRBV7-9 and TRBJ2-7; 7 positions agree with TRBD1. Germline-derived CDR1 and CDR2 are SEHNR and FQNEAQ (reference sequence). The CDR3 contains 15 residues. With 4 bases clipped from V and 2 bases from J, the junction kept 8 bases outside the gene matches. The chain's CDR3 is CASSYQGVATYEQYF. The CDR3 DNA follows: TGTGCCAGCAGCTACCAGGGGGTAGCAACCTACGAGCAGTACTTC.

The J gene is TRBJ2-2, the V gene TRBV4-2; 9 nucleotides align to TRBD2. The CDR3 covers 18 residues. CDR1 and CDR2 from the germline V gene are LGHNA and YNFKEQ. V gave up 2 bases and J gave up 5 bases; unmatched junction bases: 12. CDR3 in DNA: TGTGCCAGCAGCCAACGAGGAGGCGGGGGGGCCGGTACCGGGGAGCTGTTTTTT. It is translated as CASSQRGGGGAGTGELFF.

The rearrangement links TRBV6-6 to TRBJ1-2; D remains unclear. CDR1 is MNHNY, CDR2 SVGAGI, per germline (reference sequence). V was shortened by 5 bases and J by 1 base, with 5 bases between the two germline ends. This CDR3 contains 12 residues. For the CDR3, the DNA is TGTGCCAGCAGTCCAGATAACTATGGCTACACCTTC. It translates to CASSPDNYGYTF.

This chain uses TRBV2 with TRBJ2-2; D uncertain. The V and J ends lost 2 bases and 6 bases respectively, with 1 base between them. Germline CDR1 reads SNHLY; CDR2 reads FYNNEI. This CDR3 has 11 residues. The CDR3 DNA is TGTGCCAGCAGTGAATCCGGGGAGCTGTTTTTT. Its protein product is CASSESGELFF.

CDR3 bases: TGTGCCAGCAGCTTAATGGCCTCTGGGGCCAACGTCCTGACTTTC. Translated, it gives CASSLMASGANVLTF. J is TRBJ2-6 and V is TRBV7-2, with D uncertain. This CDR3 contains 15 residues. Trimming pared 2 bases from V and 0 bases from J, leaving 5 bases between. The germline V gene has CDR1 SGHTA and CDR2 FQGNSA.

This clone was seen more than once but under ten times. The J gene is TRBJ2-7, the V gene TRBV6-5, with 7 bases identical to TRBD1. In germline, CDR1 is MNHEY, CDR2 SVGAGI. CDR3 length equals 13 residues. V lost 6 bases, J lost 3 bases, and 5 bases stayed unmatched. The CDR3 bases are TGTGCCAGCAGACAGGGGTTAGACTACGAGCAGTACTTC. This encodes CASRQGLDYEQYF.

This clone was seen more than once but under ten times. This sequence joins TRBV9 and TRBJ2-5; D ambiguous. Trimming pared 0 bases from V and 5 bases from J, leaving 8 bases between. The CDR3 runs 13 residues. CDR1 and CDR2 (germline): SGDLS, YYNGEE. The chain's CDR3 is CASSVDSRETQYF. DNA of the CDR3: TGTGCCAGCAGCGTAGACTCCAGGGAGACCCAGTACTTC.

This clone was observed a single time. This sequence joins TRBV4-1 and TRBJ1-6, with no clear D. V was clipped by 0 bases and J by 7 bases, with 10 bases between them. CDR1 is MGHRA and CDR2 is YSYEKL in the germline V gene. This CDR3 contains 15 residues. Written as DNA, the CDR3 is TGCGCCAGCAGCCAAGAAGACCTCGCGAATTCACCCCTCCACTTT. Translating it yields CASSQEDLANSPLHF.

This chain connects TRBV7-9 to TRBJ1-6; possible D gene TRBD1, 5 bases. V was pared by 1 base and J by 1 base, with 8 bases between. Germline lookup yields CDR1 SEHNR and CDR2 FQNEAQ (reference sequence). The CDR3 contains 16 residues. Here the CDR3 reads CASSLVEGSYNSPLHF. DNA for the CDR3: TGTGCCAGCAGCTTAGTCGAGGGGTCCTATAATTCACCCCTCCACTTT.

The chain joins TRBV5-4 to TRBJ2-5; D unresolved. The CDR3 runs 12 residues. The V gene lost 5 bases and the J gene lost 5 bases, with 10 bases spanning the gap. Germline CDR1 SGHNT, CDR2 YYREEE (reference sequence). Here the CDR3 reads CASSSNRETQYF. DNA of the CDR3: TGTGCCAGCAGTTCGAATAGGGAGACCCAGTACTTC.